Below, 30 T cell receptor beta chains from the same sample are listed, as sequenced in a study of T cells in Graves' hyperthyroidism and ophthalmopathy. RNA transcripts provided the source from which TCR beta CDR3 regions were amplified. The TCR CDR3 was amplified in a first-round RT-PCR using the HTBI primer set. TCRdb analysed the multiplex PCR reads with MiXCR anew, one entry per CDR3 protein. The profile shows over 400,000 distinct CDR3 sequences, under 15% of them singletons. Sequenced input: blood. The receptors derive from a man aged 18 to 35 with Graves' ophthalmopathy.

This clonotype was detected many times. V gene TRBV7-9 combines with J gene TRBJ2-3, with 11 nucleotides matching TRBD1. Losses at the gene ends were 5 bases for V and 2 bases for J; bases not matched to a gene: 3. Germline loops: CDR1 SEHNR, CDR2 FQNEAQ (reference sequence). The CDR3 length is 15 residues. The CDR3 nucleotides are TGTGCCAGCAGCCCGGGACAGGGGGACACAGATACGCAGTATTTT. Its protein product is CASSPGQGDTDTQYF.

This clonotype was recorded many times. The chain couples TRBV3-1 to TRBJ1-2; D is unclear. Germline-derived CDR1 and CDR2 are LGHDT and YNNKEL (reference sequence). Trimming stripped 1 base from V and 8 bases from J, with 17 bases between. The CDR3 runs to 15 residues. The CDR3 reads CASSQAPPSPRGYTF. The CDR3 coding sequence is TGTGCCAGCAGCCAAGCCCCCCCCTCCCCTAGGGGCTACACCTTC.

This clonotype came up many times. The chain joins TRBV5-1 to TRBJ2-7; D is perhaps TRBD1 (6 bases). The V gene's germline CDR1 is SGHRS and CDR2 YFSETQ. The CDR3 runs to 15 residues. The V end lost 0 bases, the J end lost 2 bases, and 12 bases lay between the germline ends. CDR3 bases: TGCGCCAGCAGCTTGGTTCCGACAGGAACCTACGAGCAGTACTTC. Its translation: CASSLVPTGTYEQYF.

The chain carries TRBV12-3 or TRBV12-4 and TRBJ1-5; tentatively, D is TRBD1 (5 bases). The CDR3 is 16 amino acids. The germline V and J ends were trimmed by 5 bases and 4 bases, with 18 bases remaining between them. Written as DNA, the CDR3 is TGTGCCAGCAGTGATCTAGCGGGGGGGTGGAATCAGCCCCAGCATTTT. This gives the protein CASSDLAGGWNQPQHF.

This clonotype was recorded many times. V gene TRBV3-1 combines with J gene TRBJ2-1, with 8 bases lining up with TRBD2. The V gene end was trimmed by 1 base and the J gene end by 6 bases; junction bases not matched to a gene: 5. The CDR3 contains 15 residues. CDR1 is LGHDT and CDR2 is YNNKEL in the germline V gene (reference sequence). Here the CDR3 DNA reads TGTGCCAGCAGCCAAGTCGCGGGAGGATCCAATGAGCAGTTCTTC. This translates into CASSQVAGGSNEQFF.

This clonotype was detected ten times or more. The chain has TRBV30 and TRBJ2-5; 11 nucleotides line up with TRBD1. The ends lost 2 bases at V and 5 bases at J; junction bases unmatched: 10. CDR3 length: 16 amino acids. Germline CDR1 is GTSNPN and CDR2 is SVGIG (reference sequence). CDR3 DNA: TGTGCCTGGAGTCGAAGGGACAGGGGGTCTTTGGAGACCCAGTACTTC. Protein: CAWSRRDRGSLETQYF. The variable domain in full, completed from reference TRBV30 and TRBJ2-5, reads SQTIHQWPATLVQPVGSPLSLECTVEGTSNPNLYWYRQAAGRGLQLLFYSVGIGQISSEVPQNLSASRPQDRQFILSSKKLLLSDSGFYLCAWSRRDRGSLETQYFGPGTRLLVL.

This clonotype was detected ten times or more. Here the CDR3 DNA reads TGTGCCAGCCGGGGCCCTCAATTAAACACCATATATTTT. It is translated as CASRGPQLNTIYF. J is TRBJ1-3 and V is TRBV2, with D tentatively TRBD1 (5 bases). V lost 8 bases, J lost 6 bases, and 14 bases lay in between. CDR1 SNHLY and CDR2 FYNNEI come from the germline V gene. The CDR3 length is 13 residues.

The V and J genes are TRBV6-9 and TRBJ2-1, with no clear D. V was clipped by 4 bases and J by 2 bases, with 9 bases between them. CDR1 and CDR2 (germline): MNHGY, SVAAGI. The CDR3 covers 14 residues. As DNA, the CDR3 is TGTGCCAGCAGTTTTTTAACGGCCTACAATGAGCAGTTCTTC. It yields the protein CASSFLTAYNEQFF.

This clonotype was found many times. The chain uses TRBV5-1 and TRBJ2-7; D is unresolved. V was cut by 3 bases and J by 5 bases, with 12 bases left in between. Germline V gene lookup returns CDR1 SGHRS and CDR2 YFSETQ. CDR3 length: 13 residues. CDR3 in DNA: TGCGCCAGCAGCTGGTGGGGTTCCCACGAGCAGTACTTC. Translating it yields CASSWWGSHEQYF.

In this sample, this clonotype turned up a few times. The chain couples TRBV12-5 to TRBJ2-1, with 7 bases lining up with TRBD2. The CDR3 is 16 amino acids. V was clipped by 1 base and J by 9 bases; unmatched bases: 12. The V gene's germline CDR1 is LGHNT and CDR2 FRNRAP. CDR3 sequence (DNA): TGTGCTAGTGGTTTGGCCCTCCGGGGGAGGGCAGGTGAGCAGTTCTTC. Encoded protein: CASGLALRGRAGEQFF.

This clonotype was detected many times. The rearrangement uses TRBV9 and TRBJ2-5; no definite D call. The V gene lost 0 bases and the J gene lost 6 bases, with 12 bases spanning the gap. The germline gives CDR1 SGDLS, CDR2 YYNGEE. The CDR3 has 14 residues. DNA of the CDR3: TGTGCCAGCAGCGTAGCTCAGGATTCGAAGACCCAGTACTTC. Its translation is CASSVAQDSKTQYF.

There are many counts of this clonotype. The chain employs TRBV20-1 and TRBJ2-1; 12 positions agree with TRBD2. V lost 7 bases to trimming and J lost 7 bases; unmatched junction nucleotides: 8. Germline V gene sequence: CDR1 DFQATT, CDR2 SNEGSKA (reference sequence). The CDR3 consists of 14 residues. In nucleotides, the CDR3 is TGCAGTGAGGGCGGACTAGCGGGAATAAATGAGCAGTTCTTC. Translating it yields CSEGGLAGINEQFF.

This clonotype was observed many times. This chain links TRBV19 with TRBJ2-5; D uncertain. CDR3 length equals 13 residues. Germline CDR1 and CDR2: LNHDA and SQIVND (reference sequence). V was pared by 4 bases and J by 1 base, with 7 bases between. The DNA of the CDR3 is TGTGCCAGTAGTAGGGCACTCCAAGAGACCCAGTACTTC. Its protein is CASSRALQETQYF.

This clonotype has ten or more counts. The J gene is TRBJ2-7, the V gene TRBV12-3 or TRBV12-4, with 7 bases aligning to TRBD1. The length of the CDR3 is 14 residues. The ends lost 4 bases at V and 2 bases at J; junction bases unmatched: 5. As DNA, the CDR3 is TGTGCCAGCAGTTCCCCCGGGACAGCCTACGAGCAGTACTTC. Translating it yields CASSSPGTAYEQYF.

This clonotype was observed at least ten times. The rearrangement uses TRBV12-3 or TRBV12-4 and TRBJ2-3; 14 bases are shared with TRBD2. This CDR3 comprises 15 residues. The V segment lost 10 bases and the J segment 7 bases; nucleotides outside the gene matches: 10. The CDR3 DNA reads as TGTGCCACCACACCTGGACTAGCGGGGGGTAATACGCAGTATTTT. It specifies CATTPGLAGGNTQYF.

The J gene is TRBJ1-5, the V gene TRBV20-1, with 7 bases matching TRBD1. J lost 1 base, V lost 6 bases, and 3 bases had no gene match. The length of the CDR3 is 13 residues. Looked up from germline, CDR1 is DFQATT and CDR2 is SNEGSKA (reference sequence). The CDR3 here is CSALGQSNQPQHF. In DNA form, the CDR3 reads TGCAGTGCCTTGGGACAGAGCAATCAGCCCCAGCATTTT.

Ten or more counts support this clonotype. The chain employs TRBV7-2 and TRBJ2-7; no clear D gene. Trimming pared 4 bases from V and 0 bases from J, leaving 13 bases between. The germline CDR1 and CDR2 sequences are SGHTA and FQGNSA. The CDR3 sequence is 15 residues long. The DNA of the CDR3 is TGTGCCAGCAGCTCCTGGCAGAGGAGCTCCTACGAGCAGTACTTC. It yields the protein CASSSWQRSSYEQYF. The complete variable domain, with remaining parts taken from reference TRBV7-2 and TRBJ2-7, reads GAGVSQSPSNKVTEKGKDVELRCDPISGHTALYWYRQSLGQGLEFLIYFQGNSAPDKSGLPSDRFSAERTGGSVSTLTIQRTQQEDSAVYLCASSSWQRSSYEQYFGPGTRLTVT.

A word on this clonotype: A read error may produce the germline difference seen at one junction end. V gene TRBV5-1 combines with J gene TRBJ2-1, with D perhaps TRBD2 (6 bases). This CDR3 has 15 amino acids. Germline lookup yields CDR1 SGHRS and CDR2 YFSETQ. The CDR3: CASSFFAGPYSEQFF. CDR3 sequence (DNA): TGCGCCAGCAGCTTCTTCGCGGGGCCCTACAGTGAGCAGTTCTTC.

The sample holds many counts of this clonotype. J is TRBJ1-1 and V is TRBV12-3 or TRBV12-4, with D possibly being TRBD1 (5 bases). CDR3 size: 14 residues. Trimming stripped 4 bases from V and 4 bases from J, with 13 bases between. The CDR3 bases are TGTGCCAGCAGTTGGGGGGAAAGGGGCACTGAAGCTTTCTTT. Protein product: CASSWGERGTEAFF.

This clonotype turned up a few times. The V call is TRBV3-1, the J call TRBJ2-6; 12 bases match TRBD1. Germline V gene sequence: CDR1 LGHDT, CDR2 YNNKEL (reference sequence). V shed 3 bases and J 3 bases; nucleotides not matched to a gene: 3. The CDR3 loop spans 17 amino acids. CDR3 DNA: TGTGCCAGCAGCCAGCGGGACAGGGGGCATGGGGCCAACGTCCTGACTTTC. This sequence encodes CASSQRDRGHGANVLTF.

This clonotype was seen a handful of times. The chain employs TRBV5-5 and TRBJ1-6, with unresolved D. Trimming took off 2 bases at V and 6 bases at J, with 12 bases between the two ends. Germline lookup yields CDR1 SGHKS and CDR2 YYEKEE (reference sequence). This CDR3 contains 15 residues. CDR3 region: CASSFMLGSNSPLHF. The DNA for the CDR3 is TGTGCCAGCAGCTTCATGTTAGGGTCTAATTCACCCCTCCACTTT. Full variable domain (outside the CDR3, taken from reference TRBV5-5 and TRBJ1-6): DAGVTQSPTHLIKTRGQQVTLRCSPISGHKSVSWYQQVLGQGPQFIFQYYEKEERGRGNFPDRFSARQFPNYSSELNVNALLLGDSALYLCASSFMLGSNSPLHFGNGTRLTVT.

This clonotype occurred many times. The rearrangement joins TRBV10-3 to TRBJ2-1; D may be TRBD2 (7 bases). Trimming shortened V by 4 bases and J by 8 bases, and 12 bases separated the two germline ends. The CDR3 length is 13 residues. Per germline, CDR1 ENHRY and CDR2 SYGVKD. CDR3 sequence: CAISVGGPYEQFF. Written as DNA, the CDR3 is TGTGCCATCAGTGTGGGGGGGCCTTATGAGCAGTTCTTC.

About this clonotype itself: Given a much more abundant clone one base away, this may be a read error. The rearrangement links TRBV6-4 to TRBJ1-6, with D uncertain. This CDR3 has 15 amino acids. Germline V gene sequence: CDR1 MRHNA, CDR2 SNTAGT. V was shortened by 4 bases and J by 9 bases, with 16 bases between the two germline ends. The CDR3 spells CASSAETRASSPLHF. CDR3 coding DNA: TGTGCCAGCAGTGCGGAAACAAGGGCCAGTTCACCCCTCCACTTT.

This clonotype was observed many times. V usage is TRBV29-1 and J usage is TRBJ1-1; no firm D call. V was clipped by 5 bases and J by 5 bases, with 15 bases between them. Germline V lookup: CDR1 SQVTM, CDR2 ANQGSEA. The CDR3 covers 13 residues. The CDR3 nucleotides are TGCAGCGTTTCCGAAGCTAGGAGGACTGAAGCTTTCTTT. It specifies CSVSEARRTEAFF.

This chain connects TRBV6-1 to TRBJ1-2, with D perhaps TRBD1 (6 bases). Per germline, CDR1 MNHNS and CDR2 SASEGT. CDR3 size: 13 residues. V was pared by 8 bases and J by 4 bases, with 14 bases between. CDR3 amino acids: CASGATGSYGYTF. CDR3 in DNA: TGTGCCAGCGGGGCTACAGGGAGCTATGGCTACACCTTC.

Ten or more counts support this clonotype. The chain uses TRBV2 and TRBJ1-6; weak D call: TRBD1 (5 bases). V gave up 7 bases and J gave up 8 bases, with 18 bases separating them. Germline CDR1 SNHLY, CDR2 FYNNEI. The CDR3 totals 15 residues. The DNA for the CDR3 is TGTGCCAGCAAAGAGACAGTGGTCAGTGATTCACCCCTCCACTTT. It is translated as CASKETVVSDSPLHF.

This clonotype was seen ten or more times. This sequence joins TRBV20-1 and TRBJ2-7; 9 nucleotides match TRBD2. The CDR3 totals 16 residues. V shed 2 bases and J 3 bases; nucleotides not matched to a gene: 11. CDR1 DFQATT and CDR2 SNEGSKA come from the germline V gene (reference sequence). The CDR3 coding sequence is TGCAGTGCTAGAATAGGGGCGGGAGGGCCTGGCTACGAGCAGTACTTC. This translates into CSARIGAGGPGYEQYF.

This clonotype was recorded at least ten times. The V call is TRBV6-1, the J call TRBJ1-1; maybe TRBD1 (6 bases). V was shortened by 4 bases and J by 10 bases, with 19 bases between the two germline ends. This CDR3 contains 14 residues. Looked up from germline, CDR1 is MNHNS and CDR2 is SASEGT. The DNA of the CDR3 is TGTGCCAGCAGTGCAAGACAGGCTACAAGTGGAGCTTTCTTT. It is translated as CASSARQATSGAFF.

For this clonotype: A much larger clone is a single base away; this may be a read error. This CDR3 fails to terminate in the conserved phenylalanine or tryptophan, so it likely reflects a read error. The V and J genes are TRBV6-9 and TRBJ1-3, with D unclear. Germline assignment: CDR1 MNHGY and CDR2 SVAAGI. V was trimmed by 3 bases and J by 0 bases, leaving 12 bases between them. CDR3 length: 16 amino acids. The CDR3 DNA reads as TGTGCCAGCAGTTACGTCTACACGAGCTCTGGAAACACCATATATCTT. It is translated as CASSYVYTSSGNTIYL.

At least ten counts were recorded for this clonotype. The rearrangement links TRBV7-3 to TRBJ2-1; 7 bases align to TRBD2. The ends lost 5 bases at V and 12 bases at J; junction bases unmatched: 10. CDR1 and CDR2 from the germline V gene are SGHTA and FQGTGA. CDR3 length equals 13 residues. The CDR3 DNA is TGTGCCAGCAGCCGAAATGAGGCTAGCGGGCAGTTCTTC. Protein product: CASSRNEASGQFF.